This TCR beta chain came from a study of cytomegalovirus exposure and HLA in healthy donors. Primers for the PCR totalled 60 Vbeta and 13 Jbeta. Here immunoSEQ multiplex PCR was the method, and the copy in TCRdb shows in-frame clones only, minus some. The sample carries about 200,000 clones, 75% to 90% recorded once. The CDR3 length is 13 residues. V lost 5 bases, J lost 4 bases, and 11 bases lay in between. CDR1 is SGHTA and CDR2 is FQGNSA in the germline V gene. The TCR was taken from a woman aged 40 to 50 in good health and CMV-seronegative. Sample: PBMCs. J is TRBJ1-2 and V is TRBV7-2; D may be TRBD1 (5 bases). Written as DNA, the CDR3 is TGTGCCAGCAGCCCCCAGGGTCCCTATGGCTACACCTTC. Its translation: CASSPQGPYGYTF.